This TCR beta chain was sequenced during a study of blood T cell repertoires in COVID-19. Study information: Collection of acute and convalescent COVID-19 samples took place in the United States, Italy and Spain. Sources were T cells, B-cell-depleted T cells, or PBMCs; the material itself was cDNA or gDNA.

Original analysis: How many nucleated cells were present was estimated from reference gene primer amplification. Measured with immunoSEQ multiplex PCR; TCRdb has only the in-frame clones, and not every one. The V and J calls and clone size were taken over from that table, and D and trimming were inferred from the DNA. In the table there are approximately 300,000 clones, around 89% of which are singletons. Sequencing was carried out using peripheral blood. The clonotype originates from a young man who had recovered from COVID-19.

DNA for the CDR3: TGCGCCAGCAGCGTTGGGGACAGACCCTACGAGCAGTACTTC. Encoded protein: CASSVGDRPYEQYF. This chain links TRBV5-1 with TRBJ2-7; 7 bases align to TRBD1. Trimming took 4 bases from V and 2 from J; bases not matched to a gene: 6. CDR1 and CDR2 from the germline V gene are SGHRS and YFSETQ. The CDR3 sequence is 14 residues long.